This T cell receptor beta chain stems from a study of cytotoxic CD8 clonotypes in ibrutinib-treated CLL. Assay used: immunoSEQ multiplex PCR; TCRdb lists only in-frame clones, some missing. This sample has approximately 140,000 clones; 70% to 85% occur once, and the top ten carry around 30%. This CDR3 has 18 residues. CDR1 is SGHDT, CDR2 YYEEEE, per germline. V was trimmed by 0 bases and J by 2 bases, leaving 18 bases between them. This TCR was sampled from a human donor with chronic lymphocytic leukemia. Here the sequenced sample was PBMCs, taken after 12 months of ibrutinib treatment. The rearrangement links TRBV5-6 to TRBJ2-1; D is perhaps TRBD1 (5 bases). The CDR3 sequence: CASSLVDSGPFPYNEQFF. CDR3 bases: TGTGCCAGCAGCTTGGTGGATTCAGGGCCCTTCCCCTACAATGAGCAGTTCTTC. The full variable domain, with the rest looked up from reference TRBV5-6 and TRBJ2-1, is DAGVTQSPTHLIKTRGQQVTLRCSPKSGHDTVSWYQQALGQGPQFIFQYYEEEERQRGNFPDRFSGHQFPNYSSELNVNALLLGDSALYLCASSLVDSGPFPYNEQFFGPGTRLTVL.